This passage covers 29 T cell receptor beta chains from one sample sequenced in a study of cytomegalovirus exposure and HLA in healthy donors. The primer mix had 60 Vbeta and 13 Jbeta primers. Assay used: immunoSEQ multiplex PCR; TCRdb lists only in-frame clones, some missing. The sample shows around 220,000 clones, around 79% of them seen only once. The sequencing input was PBMCs. Every receptor here comes from a man in his late teens or twenties in good health and CMV-seronegative.

The genes are TRBV2 and TRBJ1-1; 9 bases map to TRBD1. The CDR3 has 13 residues. CDR1 and CDR2 (germline): SNHLY, FYNNEI. V lost 6 bases, J lost 5 bases, and 4 bases stayed unmatched. CDR3 protein: CASRDRGFTEAFF. The CDR3 bases are TGTGCCAGCAGGGACAGGGGATTTACTGAAGCTTTCTTT.

This clone was seen just once. This rearrangement joins TRBV19 to TRBJ2-3; TRBD2 aligns across 10 bases. V shed 5 bases and J 5 bases; nucleotides not matched to a gene: 10. CDR3 length: 16 amino acids. Germline-derived CDR1 and CDR2 are LNHDA and SQIVND (reference sequence). In DNA form, the CDR3 reads TGTGCCAGTAGTCCCCAAGGGGGACTAGCGAGAGATACGCAGTATTTT. Its translation: CASSPQGGLARDTQYF.

This sequence joins TRBV4-3 and TRBJ1-1; D not certain. V shed 1 base and J shed 6 bases, with 9 bases lying between them. This CDR3 region has 13 residues. Per germline, CDR1 LGHNA and CDR2 YSLEER. CDR3 sequence reads: CASSQVASAEAFF. In nucleotides, the CDR3 is TGCGCCAGCAGCCAAGTTGCAAGCGCTGAAGCTTTCTTT.

The chain employs TRBV19 and TRBJ2-3; weak D call: TRBD2 (5 bases). The CDR3 contains 17 residues. Trimming pared 9 bases from V and 5 bases from J, leaving 27 bases between. Germline CDR1 and CDR2: LNHDA and SQIVND (reference sequence). CDR3 residues: CASPQASTLMAGDTQYF. CDR3 sequence (DNA): TGTGCCAGCCCTCAGGCCTCAACCCTAATGGCGGGAGATACGCAGTATTTT.

V and J are TRBV28 and TRBJ2-7; TRBD1 matches 9 bases. CDR3 length equals 17 residues. Trimming removed 6 bases from V and 0 bases from J; junction bases left unmatched: 12. Germline V gives CDR1 MDHEN, CDR2 SYDVKM. This chain's CDR3 is CASSYRTGVVLSYEQYF. The CDR3 nucleotides are TGTGCCAGCAGCTATAGGACAGGGGTCGTCCTCTCCTACGAGCAGTACTTC.

This clone was observed a few times. The rearrangement links TRBV5-1 to TRBJ1-1; 8 nucleotides agree with TRBD1. From germline, CDR1 is SGHRS and CDR2 YFSETQ. The CDR3 extends over 15 amino acids. V lost 4 bases and J lost 2; bases outside the gene matches: 7. CDR3 region: CASSTLTGGNTEAFF. The CDR3 DNA is TGCGCCAGCAGCACTCTAACAGGGGGTAACACTGAAGCTTTCTTT.

The V gene is TRBV6-6, the J gene TRBJ1-1; 8 bases are a match to TRBD1. Germline values: CDR1 MNHNY, CDR2 SVGAGI (reference sequence). This CDR3 spans 15 amino acids. V lost 2 bases and J lost 1; bases outside the gene matches: 3. The CDR3 loop reads CASSYTGTGNTEAFF. In nucleotides, the CDR3 is TGTGCCAGCAGTTACACCGGGACAGGGAACACTGAAGCTTTCTTT.

This rearrangement joins TRBV19 to TRBJ2-4; TRBD1 matches at 8 bases. J gave up 1 base and V 3 bases, and 8 bases lay outside the gene matches. Germline V gene sequence: CDR1 LNHDA, CDR2 SQIVND (reference sequence). This CDR3 is built from 17 residues. The DNA of the CDR3 is TGTGCCAGTAGTATGACAGGGGTAGAAGTCGCCAAAAACATTCAGTACTTC. It is translated as CASSMTGVEVAKNIQYF. The full variable domain, its missing parts supplied by reference TRBV19 and TRBJ2-4, is DGGITQSPKYLFRKEGQNVTLSCEQNLNHDAMYWYRQDPGQGLRLIYYSQIVNDFQKGDIAEGYSVSREKKESFPLTVTSAQKNPTAFYLCASSMTGVEVAKNIQYFGAGTRLSVL.

This clone was seen more than once but under ten times. This sequence joins TRBV29-1 and TRBJ2-3; the match to TRBD2 covers 8 bases. J lost 5 bases, V lost 1 base, and 5 bases had no gene match. The CDR3 runs to 14 residues. In germline, CDR1 is SQVTM, CDR2 ANQGSEA. CDR3 sequence reads: CSVEGTSSQDTQYF. CDR3 DNA sequence: TGCAGCGTTGAAGGGACTAGCTCGCAAGATACGCAGTATTTT.

The rearrangement uses TRBV29-1 and TRBJ1-1; D may be TRBD1 (5 bases). Germline V gene sequence: CDR1 SQVTM, CDR2 ANQGSEA. Trimming pared 4 bases from V and 5 bases from J, leaving 11 bases between. The CDR3 runs to 12 residues. Written as DNA, the CDR3 is TGCAGCGTTGCAGGGTTGGGGACTGAAGCTTTCTTT. This codes for CSVAGLGTEAFF.

This chain joins TRBV19 and TRBJ2-7, with 9 bases that match TRBD1. This CDR3 contains 15 residues. Germline lookup yields CDR1 LNHDA and CDR2 SQIVND (reference sequence). Trimming cost V 5 bases and J 5 bases; bases outside gene matches: 10. This chain's CDR3 is CASSGPGQGIHEQYF. For the CDR3, the DNA is TGTGCCAGTAGTGGTCCGGGACAGGGTATCCACGAGCAGTACTTC.

This chain connects TRBV4-3 to TRBJ1-1, with D uncertain. The CDR3 runs to 15 residues. Deletions cut 4 bases from V and 1 base from J, with 13 bases between. Looked up from germline, CDR1 is LGHNA and CDR2 is YSLEER. CDR3: CASSLGHTENTEAFF. DNA of the CDR3: TGCGCCAGCAGCCTTGGCCACACAGAGAACACTGAAGCTTTCTTT.

This chain's CDR3 is CASSPDRFYGYTF. In nucleotides, the CDR3 is TGTGCCAGCAGCCCGGACAGGTTCTATGGCTACACCTTC. The chain couples TRBV28 to TRBJ1-2; 7 nucleotides match TRBD1. The CDR3 runs 13 residues. Unmatched junction bases numbered 5, after V lost 6 bases and J lost 4 bases. Germline assignment: CDR1 MDHEN and CDR2 SYDVKM.

V usage is TRBV30 and J usage is TRBJ2-3, with 13 bases lining up with TRBD2. The CDR3 sequence is 17 residues long. The germline CDR1 and CDR2 sequences are GTSNPN and SVGIG (reference sequence). The junction had 9 bases not matched to a gene; V was cut back by 0 bases and J by 6 bases. The CDR3 loop reads CAWSVLRTSGRGDTQYF. The CDR3 nucleotides read TGTGCCTGGAGTGTACTCAGGACTAGCGGGAGAGGGGATACGCAGTATTTT.

The chain combines TRBV19 with TRBJ1-5; no reliable D call. CDR3 length equals 14 residues. V was pared by 10 bases and J by 1 base, with 14 bases between. CDR1 and CDR2 (germline): LNHDA, SQIVND (reference sequence). CDR3 loop: CATKVAGSNQPQHF. The CDR3 coding sequence is TGTGCCACTAAGGTTGCGGGGAGCAATCAGCCCCAGCATTTT.

V gene TRBV11-2 combines with J gene TRBJ2-5, with D maybe TRBD2 (6 bases). V dropped 6 bases and J dropped 4 bases, with 21 bases sitting between them. The CDR3 sequence is 16 residues long. Germline V lookup: CDR1 SGHAT, CDR2 FQNNGV. The CDR3 region is CASSFIRDSRGETQYF. CDR3 nucleotide sequence: TGTGCCAGCAGTTTTATCCGGGACTCCCGCGGAGAGACCCAGTACTTC. Full variable domain (outside the CDR3, taken from reference TRBV11-2 and TRBJ2-5): EAGVAQSPRYKIIEKRQSVAFWCNPISGHATLYWYQQILGQGPKLLIQFQNNGVVDDSQLPKDRFSAERLKGVDSTLKIQPAKLEDSAVYLCASSFIRDSRGETQYFGPGTRLLVL.

The V call is TRBV9, the J call TRBJ2-5, with TRBD2 matching over 8 bases. V lost 7 bases to trimming and J lost 3 bases; unmatched junction nucleotides: 8. Germline values: CDR1 SGDLS, CDR2 YYNGEE. CDR3 length equals 14 residues. The CDR3 region is CASGKTSDEETQYF. CDR3 nucleotides: TGTGCCAGCGGGAAGACTAGCGACGAAGAGACCCAGTACTTC.

This chain links TRBV6-5 with TRBJ1-5, with 7 bases that match TRBD1. With 7 bases clipped from V and 4 bases from J, the junction kept 7 bases outside the gene matches. Germline V gene lookup returns CDR1 MNHEY and CDR2 SVGAGI. The CDR3 runs 14 residues. DNA of the CDR3: TGTGCCAGCAAGAGGGGGCAAGGGAATCAGCCCCAGCATTTT. Protein product: CASKRGQGNQPQHF.

The V call is TRBV1, the J call TRBJ2-5; no check of the table's D call, TRBD2, against the DNA was made. The J call may not be correct, given that the DNA end is closer to TRBJ2-7. TRBV1 constitutes a pseudogene. The CDR3 has 12 amino acids. The CDR3 sequence: CTSSHGLYEQYF. CDR3 DNA sequence: TGCACCAGCAGCCATGGACTGTACGAGCAGTACTTC.

CDR3 sequence: CASSQVAGVGNEQFF. The DNA for the CDR3 is TGTGCCAGCAGCCAAGTTGCGGGAGTAGGAAATGAGCAGTTCTTC. V gene TRBV4-2 combines with J gene TRBJ2-1, with TRBD2 matching 7 bases. V trimming: 1 base; J trimming: 7 bases; junction bases outside the gene matches: 7. This CDR3 is built from 15 residues. CDR1 and CDR2 from the germline V gene are LGHNA and YNFKEQ.

For this clone: Sequence at one end of the junction differs from germline and may be a read error. Other DNA sequences in the sample encode the same CDR3. This sequence joins TRBV11-3 and TRBJ2-2; 8 bases are shared with TRBD2. The germline CDR1 and CDR2 sequences are SGHNT and YENEEA. This CDR3 spans 14 amino acids. CDR3 sequence reads: CASSLTGLAGELFF. As DNA, the CDR3 is TGTGCCAGCAGCTTAACCGGACTAGCCGGGGAGTTGTTTTTT.

The genes are TRBV6-5 and TRBJ1-4; D remains ambiguous. CDR3 size: 14 residues. V lost 5 bases and J lost 0, with 7 bases in between. In germline, CDR1 is MNHEY, CDR2 SVGAGI. The CDR3 coding sequence is TGTGCCAGCAGTCCCGGTCCAACTAATGAAAAACTGTTTTTT. Amino acids: CASSPGPTNEKLFF.

The chain joins TRBV6-5 to TRBJ1-1, with a tentative D call TRBD1 (6 bases). The CDR3 runs to 14 residues. V dropped 6 bases and J dropped 0 bases, with 11 bases sitting between them. Germline values: CDR1 MNHEY, CDR2 SVGAGI. The CDR3 DNA is TGTGCCAGCAGCAGGGGAGTTTTGAACACTGAAGCTTTCTTT. The encoded protein is CASSRGVLNTEAFF.

The chain couples TRBV28 to TRBJ2-3, with 9 bases matching TRBD2. V lost 7 bases, J lost 5 bases, and 7 bases stayed unmatched. In germline, CDR1 is MDHEN, CDR2 SYDVKM. The CDR3 is 14 residues long. CDR3 loop: CASIAGGRIDTQYF. DNA of the CDR3: TGTGCCAGCATCGCGGGGGGGCGCATAGATACGCAGTATTTT.

The gene calls are TRBV29-1 and TRBJ2-1; a possible D gene is TRBD2 (6 bases). This CDR3 is built from 14 residues. From germline, CDR1 is SQVTM and CDR2 ANQGSEA. V gave up 7 bases and J gave up 0 bases, with 13 bases separating them. The CDR3 sequence: CSEGLGSSYNEQFF. The CDR3 DNA reads as TGCAGCGAGGGACTGGGAAGCTCCTACAATGAGCAGTTCTTC.

This clone came up a few times. The rearrangement joins TRBV28 to TRBJ2-7; D perhaps matches TRBD1 (8 bases). V was cut by 5 bases and J by 6 bases, with 20 bases left in between. Germline CDR1 and CDR2: MDHEN and SYDVKM. The CDR3 length is 15 residues. CDR3 DNA sequence: TGTGCCAGCAGTCCCGTGGGACAGGCGGGGGTCGAGCAGTACTTC. This translates into CASSPVGQAGVEQYF.

CDR3 region: CASSPAGQAYEQYF. The CDR3 bases are TGTGCCAGCAGCCCAGCGGGACAGGCCTACGAGCAGTACTTC. This sequence joins TRBV7-9 and TRBJ2-7, with a weak D call TRBD1 (8 bases). The V gene lost 5 bases and the J gene lost 2 bases, with 13 bases spanning the gap. The germline gives CDR1 SEHNR, CDR2 FQNEAQ (reference sequence). CDR3 length: 14 amino acids. Full variable domain (remainder filled in from reference TRBV7-9 and TRBJ2-7): DTGVSQNPRHKITKRGQNVTFRCDPISEHNRLYWYRQTLGQGPEFLTYFQNEAQLEKSRLLSDRFSAERPKGSFSTLEIQRTEQGDSAMYLCASSPAGQAYEQYFGPGTRLTVT.

This clone was counted once. V is TRBV11-1 and J is TRBJ2-2, with 7 bases matching TRBD2. From germline, CDR1 is SGHAT and CDR2 FQDESV (reference sequence). This CDR3 spans 16 amino acids. V was pared by 5 bases and J by 4 bases, with 10 bases of the junction left unmatched. Here the CDR3 DNA reads TGTGCCAGCAGCCCTAGTCCGACTAGCAGCACCGGGGAGCTGTTTTTT. This codes for CASSPSPTSSTGELFF.

The chain is built from TRBV11-3 and TRBJ2-7, with TRBD2 matching over 9 bases. Germline values: CDR1 SGHNT, CDR2 YENEEA. The CDR3 has 14 residues. The V gene end was trimmed by 6 bases and the J gene end by 3 bases; junction bases not matched to a gene: 6. CDR3 coding DNA: TGTGCCAGCAGAAGGACTAGCGCTGACTACGAGCAGTACTTC. Amino acid sequence: CASRRTSADYEQYF.